This is a list of T cell receptor beta chains from one sample in a study of blood T cells in healthy people across ages. From the 5' RACE reads, TCRdb called clonotypes with MiXCR, one entry per CDR3 protein. The repertoire holds about 580,000 distinct CDR3 sequences, with roughly 48% as singletons. Sequencing was performed on blood. The receptors were sampled from a man aged 80 or over in good health. Both conserved end residues are trimmed from each CDR3.

v_gene,CDR3aa
TRBV6-1,ASTRSGQTHTQY
TRBV27,ASRFVPGQEY
TRBV20-1,SAQPFLAGGPDEQF
TRBV6-1,ASSEGYSGNTIY
TRBV4-2,ASRDTGLGEKLF
TRBV7-8,ASSPRRGQGARDTQY
TRBV6-5,ASSFGTSGVFSYNGQY
TRBV12-3/TRBV12-4,ASSLGVPPGYNEQF
TRBV27,ASSLTGTGLAGELF
TRBV5-1,ASSGGLVRTEAF
TRBV29-1,SAKDGINYGYT
TRBV14,ASSPEGRLTSYT
TRBV6-6,ASRGSGELF
TRBV9,ASTKTSITTDTQY
TRBV28,ASSLSGIRGDTQY
TRBV6-6,ASRPDRGRGQETQY
TRBV7-2,ASSLAAVYNEQF
TRBV24-1,ATSDPSADSYNEQF
TRBV12-3/TRBV12-4,ASSLGQASTDTQY
TRBV29-1,SVWYRGETQY
TRBV4-3,ASSARDRSTEQY
TRBV6-6,ASSYSSARVTGEQY
TRBV6-6,ASSPRDRSSYNSPLH
TRBV7-3,ASSVGLAETQY
TRBV6-6,ASSYQGQNYEQY
TRBV20-1,SARRRTDTQY
TRBV11-2,ASSVTAPNVRHEQF
TRBV6-5,ASSLTGTGVTEAF